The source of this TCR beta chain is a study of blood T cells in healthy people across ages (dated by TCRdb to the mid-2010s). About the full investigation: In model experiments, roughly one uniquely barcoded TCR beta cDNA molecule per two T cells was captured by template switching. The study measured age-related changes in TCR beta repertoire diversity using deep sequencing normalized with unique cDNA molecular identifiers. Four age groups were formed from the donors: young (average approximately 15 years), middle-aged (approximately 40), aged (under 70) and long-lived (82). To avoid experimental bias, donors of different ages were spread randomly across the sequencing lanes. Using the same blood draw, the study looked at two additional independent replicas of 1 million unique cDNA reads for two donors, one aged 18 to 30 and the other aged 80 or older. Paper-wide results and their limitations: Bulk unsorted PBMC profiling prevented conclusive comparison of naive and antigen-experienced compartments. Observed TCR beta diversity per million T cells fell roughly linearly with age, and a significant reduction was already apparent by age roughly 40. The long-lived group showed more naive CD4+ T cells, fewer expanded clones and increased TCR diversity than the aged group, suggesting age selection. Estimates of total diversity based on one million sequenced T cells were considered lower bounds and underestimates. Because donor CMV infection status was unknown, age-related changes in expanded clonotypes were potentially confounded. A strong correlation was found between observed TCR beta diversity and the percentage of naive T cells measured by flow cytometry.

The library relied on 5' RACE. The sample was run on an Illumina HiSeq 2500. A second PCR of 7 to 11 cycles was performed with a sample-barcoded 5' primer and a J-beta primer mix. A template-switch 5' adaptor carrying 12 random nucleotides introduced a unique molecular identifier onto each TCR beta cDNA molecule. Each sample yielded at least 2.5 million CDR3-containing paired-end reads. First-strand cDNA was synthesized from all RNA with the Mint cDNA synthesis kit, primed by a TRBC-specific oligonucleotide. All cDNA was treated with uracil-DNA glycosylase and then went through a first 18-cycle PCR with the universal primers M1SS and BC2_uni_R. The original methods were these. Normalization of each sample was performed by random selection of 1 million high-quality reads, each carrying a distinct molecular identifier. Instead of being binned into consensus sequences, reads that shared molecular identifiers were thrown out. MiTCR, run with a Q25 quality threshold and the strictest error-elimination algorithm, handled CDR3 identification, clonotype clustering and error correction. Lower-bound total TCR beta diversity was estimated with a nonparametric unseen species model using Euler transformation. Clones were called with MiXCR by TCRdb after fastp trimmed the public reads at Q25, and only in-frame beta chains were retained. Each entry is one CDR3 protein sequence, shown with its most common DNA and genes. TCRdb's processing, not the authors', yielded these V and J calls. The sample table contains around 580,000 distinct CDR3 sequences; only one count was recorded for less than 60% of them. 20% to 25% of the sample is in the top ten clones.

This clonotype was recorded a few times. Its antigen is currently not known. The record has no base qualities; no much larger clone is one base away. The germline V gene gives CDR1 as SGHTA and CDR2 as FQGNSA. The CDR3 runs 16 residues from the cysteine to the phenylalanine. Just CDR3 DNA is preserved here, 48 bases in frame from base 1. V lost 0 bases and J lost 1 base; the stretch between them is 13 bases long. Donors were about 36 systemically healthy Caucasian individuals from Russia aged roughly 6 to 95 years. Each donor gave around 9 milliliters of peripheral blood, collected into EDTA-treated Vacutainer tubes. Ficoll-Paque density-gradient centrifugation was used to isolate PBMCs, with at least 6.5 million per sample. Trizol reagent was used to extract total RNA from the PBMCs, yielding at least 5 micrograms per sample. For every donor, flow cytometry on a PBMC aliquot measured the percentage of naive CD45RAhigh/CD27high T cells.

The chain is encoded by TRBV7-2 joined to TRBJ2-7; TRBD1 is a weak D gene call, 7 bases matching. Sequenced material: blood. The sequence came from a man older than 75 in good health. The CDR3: CASSLAAGGLSYEQYF. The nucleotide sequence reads TGTGCCAGCAGCTTAGCCGCAGGGGGGTTGTCCTACGAGCAGTACTTC.